These T cell receptor beta chains were read from a single sample in a study of T cell responses to AZD1222 COVID-19 vaccine. Some clones are missing from TCRdb's copy, which holds only in-frame ones; the method was immunoSEQ multiplex PCR. This sample carries 98,000 or so clones, approximately 86% of them seen once, and the ten largest clones take about 3.5%. The specimen was peripheral blood, collected on day 0 of AZD1222 vaccination. Receptors originate from an adult in good health. Both conserved end residues are trimmed from each CDR3. The order of the fields is clone size, V gene, J gene, CDR3 protein. Where a row states a size, it is once, few, many or the class of an expanded clone; other rows omit it.

>.|TRBV5-4|TRBJ1-4
ASREDLSDEKLF
>once|TRBV7-9|TRBJ1-6
ASSLGQALH
>.|TRBV10-3|TRBJ1-2
AITDSSLNGYT
>.|TRBV19|TRBJ2-7
ASSPDKGTAAYEQY
>.|TRBV7-2|TRBJ1-2
ASSSSGFDNYGYT
>.|TRBV13|TRBJ2-6
ASSLRGPGANVLT
>.|TRBV4-2|TRBJ1-1
ASSPGGGANTEAF
>.|TRBV4-2|TRBJ1-4
ASSRPGGEEKLF
>.|TRBV5-1|TRBJ1-6
ASSTGQGGDSPLH
>few|TRBV7-2|TRBJ1-2
ASSSHSTGGYGYT
>.|TRBV19|TRBJ2-3
ASSIPPGDTDTQY
>once|TRBV7-2|TRBJ2-7
ASSSLAGETYEQY
>few|TRBV6-4|TRBJ1-1
ASSEGQGTEAF
>once|TRBV30|TRBJ2-7
AWSVGHPYEQY
>.|TRBV4-1|TRBJ2-2
ASSQTGINTGELF
>.|TRBV27|TRBJ2-7
ASSPQGTSYEQY
>.|TRBV5-1|TRBJ1-4
ASSRGTAINEKLF
>.|TRBV11-2|TRBJ1-2
ASSLGTGLDYGYT
>.|TRBV11-1|TRBJ2-1
ASSLESWNEQF
>.|TRBV28|TRBJ1-4
ASSTQPWDGKLF
>.|TRBV6-4|TRBJ2-1
ASRSGLAGVGEQF
>.|TRBV11-2|TRBJ2-1
ASSLGLYNEQF
>.|TRBV19|TRBJ2-2
ASSIGQGGTGELF
>.|TRBV6-5|TRBJ2-5
ASGILTAQETQY
>.|TRBV25-1|TRBJ2-1
ASSEFFASGGNEQF
>few|TRBV6-5|TRBJ1-2
ASSPEGGWGGYT
>once|TRBV5-1|TRBJ2-5
ASRAGSSGVETQY
>once|TRBV7-2|TRBJ2-7
ASSFRTAHASSYEQY
>.|TRBV5-1|TRBJ2-5
ASSKAILAGAWETQY
>.|TRBV4-1|TRBJ1-2
ASSQDGSNYGYT
>.|TRBV6-5|TRBJ1-2
ASSSSTGSGGYGYT
>.|TRBV19|TRBJ2-7
ASSMKGIGYEQY
>.|TRBV6-4|TRBJ2-2
ASSDRDTGELF
>.|TRBV24-1|TRBJ1-1
ATERTGGMKNTEAF
>.|TRBV5-1|TRBJ1-1
ASSTGTGSLEAF
>.|TRBV28|TRBJ2-5
ASSNSQTSGEGSQY
>once|TRBV27|TRBJ1-6
ASSSGQGANSPLH
>.|TRBV5-4|TRBJ2-2
ASSFYTGELF
>.|TRBV28|TRBJ1-2
ASSFDLGQGAGGYGYT
>.|TRBV29-1|TRBJ1-2
SVVRTAYGYT
>.|TRBV19|TRBJ2-3
ASSTSGGTDTQY
>.|TRBV7-2|TRBJ1-1
ASSHEPKEGGTEAF
>once|TRBV29-1|TRBJ2-1
SVGGGVWQSSYNEQF
>.|TRBV14|TRBJ1-6
ASSRSGWKSPLH
>.|TRBV9|TRBJ2-7
ASSVGSRSYEQY
>once|TRBV28|TRBJ1-5
ASSLEGRKDQPQH
>.|TRBV7-2|TRBJ1-1
ASSLKGQSTEAF
>.|TRBV5-1|TRBJ1-6
ASSLEIGGQNSPLH
>.|TRBV6-2/TRBV6-3|TRBJ1-6
ASSPGVNSPLH
>.|TRBV11-2|TRBJ2-7
ASSSTPGSGYEQY
>.|TRBV10-1|TRBJ2-1
ASSSGGRGNEQF
>.|TRBV5-1|TRBJ2-1
ASARDSSYNEQF
>.|TRBV5-1|TRBJ2-1
ASSLGTGVYNEQF
>.|TRBV27|TRBJ1-6
ASSGTGLKPLH
>.|TRBV10-2|TRBJ1-4
ASRFGGTNEKLF